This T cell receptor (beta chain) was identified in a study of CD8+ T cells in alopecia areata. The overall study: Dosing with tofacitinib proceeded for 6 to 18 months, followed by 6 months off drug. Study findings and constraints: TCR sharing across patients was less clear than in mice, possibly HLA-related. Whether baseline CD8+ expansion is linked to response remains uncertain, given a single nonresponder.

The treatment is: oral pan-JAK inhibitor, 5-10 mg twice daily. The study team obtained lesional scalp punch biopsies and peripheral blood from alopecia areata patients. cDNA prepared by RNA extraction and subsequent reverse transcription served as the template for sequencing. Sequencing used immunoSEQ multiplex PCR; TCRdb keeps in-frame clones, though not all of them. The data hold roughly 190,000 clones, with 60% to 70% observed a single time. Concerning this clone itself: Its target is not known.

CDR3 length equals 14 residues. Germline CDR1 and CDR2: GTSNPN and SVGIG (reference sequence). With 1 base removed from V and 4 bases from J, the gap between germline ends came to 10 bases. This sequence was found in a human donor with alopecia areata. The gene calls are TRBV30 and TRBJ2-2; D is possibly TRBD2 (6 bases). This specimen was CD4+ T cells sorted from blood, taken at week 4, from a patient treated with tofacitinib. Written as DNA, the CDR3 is TGTGCCTGGAGTGCCGCGGGAACCACCGGGGAGCTGTTTTTT. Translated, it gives CAWSAAGTTGELFF.